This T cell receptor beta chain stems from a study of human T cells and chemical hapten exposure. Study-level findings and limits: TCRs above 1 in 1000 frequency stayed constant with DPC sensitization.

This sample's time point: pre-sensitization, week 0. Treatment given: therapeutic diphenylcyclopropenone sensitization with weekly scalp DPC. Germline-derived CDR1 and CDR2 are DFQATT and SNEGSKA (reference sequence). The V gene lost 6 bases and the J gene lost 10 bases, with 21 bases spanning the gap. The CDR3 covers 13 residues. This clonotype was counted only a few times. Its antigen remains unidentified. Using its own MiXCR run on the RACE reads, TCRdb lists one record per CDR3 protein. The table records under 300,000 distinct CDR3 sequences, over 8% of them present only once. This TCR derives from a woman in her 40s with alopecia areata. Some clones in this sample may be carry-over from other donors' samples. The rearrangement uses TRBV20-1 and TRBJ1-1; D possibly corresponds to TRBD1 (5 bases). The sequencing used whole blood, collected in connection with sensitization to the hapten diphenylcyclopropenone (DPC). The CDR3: CSARTGTQFGAFF. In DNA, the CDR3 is TGCAGTGCGAGAACCGGGACGCAGTTCGGAGCTTTCTTT.